Presented here are 24 T cell receptor beta chains from one specimen sequenced in a study of shared clonotypes between healthy human individuals. Generated by immunoSEQ multiplex PCR, the TCRdb table keeps only in-frame clones and is missing some. The data contain 2 million to 3 million clones, roughly 93% of them singletons. Source material: naive CD4+ T cells from PBMCs. The subset: CD45RA+ positively selected. The source is a man between 18 and 35 years old in good health. Some clones in this sample may be carry-over from other donors' samples.

The rearrangement uses TRBV10-3 and TRBJ2-3; 11 bases match TRBD1. V was clipped by 2 bases and J by 4 bases; unmatched bases: 5. The CDR3 length is 16 residues. CDR1 and CDR2 from the germline V gene are ENHRY and SYGVKD. CDR3: CAISERTGGLADTQYF. CDR3 nucleotides: TGTGCCATCAGTGAGCGGACAGGGGGCCTCGCAGATACGCAGTATTTT.

The chain combines TRBV5-6 with TRBJ2-5, with D perhaps being TRBD1 or TRBD2 (6 bases each). The germline V and J ends were trimmed by 6 bases and 4 bases, with 22 bases remaining between them. Germline loops: CDR1 SGHDT, CDR2 YYEEEE. This CDR3 spans 16 amino acids. CDR3 protein: CASILGYGRGGETQYF. CDR3 nucleotide sequence: TGTGCCAGCATTCTGGGGTATGGCAGGGGAGGAGAGACCCAGTACTTC.

CDR3 in DNA: TGTGCCAGCAGCCAAGATCAGGGGGCTTGGACAGATACGCAGTATTTT. It translates to CASSQDQGAWTDTQYF. This chain joins TRBV14 and TRBJ2-3, with TRBD1 matching over 8 bases. After removal of 0 bases from V and 3 bases from J, the junction contained 5 bases not matched to a gene. The germline gives CDR1 SGHDN, CDR2 FVKESK. The CDR3 consists of 16 residues.

The V and J genes are TRBV9 and TRBJ1-2; perhaps TRBD1 as D (5 bases). V gave up 2 bases and J gave up 1 base, with 18 bases separating them. CDR3 length: 17 amino acids. CDR1 is SGDLS, CDR2 YYNGEE, per germline. CDR3 region: CASSVPQSGGINYGYTF. The CDR3 DNA is TGTGCCAGCAGCGTTCCGCAGTCCGGGGGGATTAACTATGGCTACACCTTC.

The V call is TRBV19, the J call TRBJ1-5; weak D call: TRBD1 (5 bases). Per germline, CDR1 LNHDA and CDR2 SQIVND (reference sequence). CDR3 length: 15 amino acids. Trimming cost V 4 bases and J 3 bases, with 13 bases left between them. CDR3 DNA sequence: TGTGCCAGTAGTACGGGGCGACAGTTCAATCAGCCCCAGCATTTT. Its protein is CASSTGRQFNQPQHF.

This clone has a single count. This sample includes further DNA sequences coding for the same CDR3. The gene calls are TRBV5-1 and TRBJ2-7; tentative D call: TRBD1 (5 bases). The CDR3 contains 14 residues. The germline V gene encodes CDR1 SGHRS and CDR2 YFSETQ. Trimming removed 0 bases at V and 4 bases at J, with 11 bases between. CDR3 sequence (DNA): TGCGCCAGCAGCTTGGCTACAGGACCTTACGAGCAGTACTTC. Amino acid sequence: CASSLATGPYEQYF.

V gene TRBV5-1 combines with J gene TRBJ2-7; a possible D gene is TRBD2 (7 bases). Germline loops: CDR1 SGHRS, CDR2 YFSETQ. The length of the CDR3 is 17 residues. The V end was cut by 3 bases, the J end by 1 base, with 20 bases between. As DNA, the CDR3 is TGCGCCAGCAGCTCGATTGGGGGCGGGAGTTTATCCTACGAGCAGTACTTC. Translated, it gives CASSSIGGGSLSYEQYF.

The chain combines TRBV2 with TRBJ2-1; D may be TRBD2 (6 bases). This CDR3 comprises 15 residues. Germline-derived CDR1 and CDR2 are SNHLY and FYNNEI. Trimming pared 5 bases from V and 5 bases from J, leaving 16 bases between. The CDR3 protein is CASSLEGNSDNEQFF. CDR3 in DNA: TGTGCCAGCAGTTTGGAGGGAAATTCCGACAATGAGCAGTTCTTC.

The rearrangement joins TRBV29-1 to TRBJ1-2; 7 bases align to TRBD1. CDR1 SQVTM and CDR2 ANQGSEA come from the germline V gene. With 7 bases clipped from V and 6 bases from J, the junction kept 5 bases outside the gene matches. This CDR3 contains 11 residues. CDR3 bases: TGCAGCGCGGCACAGGGGAATGGCTACACCTTC. It translates to CSAAQGNGYTF.

This CDR3 reads CASSQEGIGTDTQYF. The DNA for the CDR3 is TGCGCCAGCAGCCAAGAAGGAATAGGGACAGATACGCAGTATTTT. The J gene is TRBJ2-3, the V gene TRBV4-3; D uncertain. Germline loops: CDR1 LGHNA, CDR2 YSLEER. V lost 0 bases and J lost 3, with 10 bases in between. This CDR3 is built from 15 residues.

This rearrangement joins TRBV4-1 to TRBJ1-4; no reliable D call. The CDR3 contains 16 residues. The ends were cut back, 1 base at V and 0 bases at J, with 9 bases in the middle. Germline CDR1 is MGHRA and CDR2 is YSYEKL. CDR3 sequence (DNA): TGCGCCAGCAGCCAAGCCCTGGTTGCAACTAATGAAAAACTGTTTTTT. Protein product: CASSQALVATNEKLFF.

J is TRBJ2-4 and V is TRBV29-1; 8 bases match TRBD1. Germline loops: CDR1 SQVTM, CDR2 ANQGSEA. V shed 2 bases and J 2 bases; nucleotides not matched to a gene: 8. CDR3 size: 16 residues. In DNA form, the CDR3 reads TGCAGCGTTGAAAATTGGACAGGGATGTCCAAAAACATTCAGTACTTC. Its translation is CSVENWTGMSKNIQYF.

The genes are TRBV5-4 and TRBJ2-3; 12 nucleotides match TRBD2. Germline V gene lookup returns CDR1 SGHNT and CDR2 YYREEE (reference sequence). The J segment lost 2 bases and the V segment lost 5 bases, leaving 6 bases of the junction unmatched. CDR3 length: 16 amino acids. CDR3 DNA: TGTGCCAGCAGACTAGGACTAGCGGGATCCACAGATACGCAGTATTTT. It encodes CASRLGLAGSTDTQYF.

The chain has TRBV5-1 and TRBJ1-4; D remains ambiguous. The V gene lost 7 bases and the J gene lost 7 bases, with 14 bases spanning the gap. The germline V gene encodes CDR1 SGHRS and CDR2 YFSETQ. The CDR3 is 13 residues long. DNA of the CDR3: TGCGCCAGCGCCCTTCGAGGGTCTGAAAAACTGTTTTTT. Translation gives CASALRGSEKLFF.

This clone was found a few times. This chain connects TRBV27 to TRBJ2-3, with D maybe TRBD2 (7 bases). V gave up 5 bases and J gave up 6 bases, with 21 bases separating them. The CDR3 has 16 amino acids. Germline V gene sequence: CDR1 MNHEY, CDR2 SMNVEV (reference sequence). The CDR3 DNA reads as TGTGCCAGCAGTGGGAGGGGGTGGGCCTCAGCGGATACGCAGTATTTT. Translated: CASSGRGWASADTQYF.

The chain recombines TRBV18 with TRBJ2-5, with 9 bases aligning to TRBD2. V trimming: 8 bases; J trimming: 4 bases; junction bases outside the gene matches: 5. This CDR3 is 13 amino acids long. Germline V lookup: CDR1 KGHSH, CDR2 LQKENI. CDR3 bases: TGTGCCAGCACTCGCGGGGGGGGAGAGACCCAGTACTTC. As protein: CASTRGGGETQYF. Filled out from reference TRBV18 and TRBJ2-5, the complete variable domain reads NAGVMQNPRHLVRRRGQEARLRCSPMKGHSHVYWYRQLPEEGLKFMVYLQKENIIDESGMPKERFSAEFPKEGPSILRIQQVVRGDSAAYFCASTRGGGETQYFGPGTRLLVL.

This clone was picked up one time. The chain is built from TRBV2 and TRBJ2-2, with 13 bases that match TRBD2. Germline-derived CDR1 and CDR2 are SNHLY and FYNNEI. V shed 9 bases, J shed 3 bases, and the junction held 7 bases outside the gene matches. The CDR3 is 16 residues long. Here the CDR3 DNA reads TGTGCCAGTCGACTAGCGGGAGGTTCGGACACCGGGGAGCTGTTTTTT. This translates into CASRLAGGSDTGELFF.

The chain carries TRBV13 and TRBJ2-1, with D tentatively TRBD2 (5 bases). The CDR3 runs to 17 residues. Trimming stripped 1 base from V and 0 bases from J, with 13 bases between. Germline CDR1 reads PRHDT; CDR2 reads FYEKMQ (reference sequence). CDR3 coding DNA: TGTGCCAGCAGCTTAGTTTCACCCGGAGGCTCCTACAATGAGCAGTTCTTC. This codes for CASSLVSPGGSYNEQFF.

The V call is TRBV28, the J call TRBJ1-4, with D hard to call. The CDR3 covers 16 residues. Germline V gives CDR1 MDHEN, CDR2 SYDVKM. Between the trimmed V and J ends, which lost 6 bases and 3 bases, there was a span of 17 bases. DNA of the CDR3: TGTGCCAGCAGGCGTAACGTTGGCGGGTCTAATGAAAAACTGTTTTTT. Amino acids: CASRRNVGGSNEKLFF.

The V call is TRBV27, the J call TRBJ2-1; unclear D gene. V was pared by 0 bases and J by 9 bases, with 12 bases between. Germline V gene lookup returns CDR1 MNHEY and CDR2 SMNVEV (reference sequence). The CDR3 is 14 amino acids. CDR3 bases: TGTGCCAGCAGTTTATCGCCTACTGTGTTTGAGCAGTTCTTC. Its translation: CASSLSPTVFEQFF.

This clone has only one observation. V usage is TRBV28 and J usage is TRBJ2-2, with D uncertain. The CDR3 has 12 amino acids. The germline V gene has CDR1 MDHEN and CDR2 SYDVKM. V gave up 6 bases and J gave up 9 bases, with 11 bases separating them. The CDR3 DNA sequence: TGTGCCAGCAGGATCCCGGACCGGGAGCTGTTTTTT. This encodes CASRIPDRELFF.

The chain's CDR3 is CASSGVSGTGSYNEQFF. The CDR3 nucleotides are TGCGCCAGCAGTGGGGTTTCCGGCACGGGGTCCTACAATGAGCAGTTCTTC. This rearrangement joins TRBV10-1 to TRBJ2-1, with a possible D match to TRBD2 (5 bases). This CDR3 is built from 17 residues. Germline loops: CDR1 WNHNN, CDR2 SYGVQD (reference sequence). The germline V and J ends were trimmed by 4 bases and 1 base, with 17 bases remaining between them.

V gene TRBV5-5 combines with J gene TRBJ2-3; D is uncertain. CDR1 and CDR2 (germline): SGHKS, YYEKEE (reference sequence). The germline V and J ends were trimmed by 2 bases and 4 bases, with 11 bases remaining between them. The CDR3 is 14 residues long. The CDR3 DNA sequence: TGTGCCAGCAGCTTTTTCGCGCTTCCAGATACGCAGTATTTT. It translates to CASSFFALPDTQYF.

This clone was counted between two and nine times. J is TRBJ2-5 and V is TRBV11-3, with a weak D call TRBD1 (5 bases). The CDR3 sequence is 14 residues long. CDR1 SGHNT and CDR2 YENEEA come from the germline V gene. V was pared by 1 base and J by 3 bases, with 9 bases between. For the CDR3, the DNA is TGTGCCAGCAGCTTAGGGGCAGGGAAAGAGACCCAGTACTTC. This codes for CASSLGAGKETQYF.